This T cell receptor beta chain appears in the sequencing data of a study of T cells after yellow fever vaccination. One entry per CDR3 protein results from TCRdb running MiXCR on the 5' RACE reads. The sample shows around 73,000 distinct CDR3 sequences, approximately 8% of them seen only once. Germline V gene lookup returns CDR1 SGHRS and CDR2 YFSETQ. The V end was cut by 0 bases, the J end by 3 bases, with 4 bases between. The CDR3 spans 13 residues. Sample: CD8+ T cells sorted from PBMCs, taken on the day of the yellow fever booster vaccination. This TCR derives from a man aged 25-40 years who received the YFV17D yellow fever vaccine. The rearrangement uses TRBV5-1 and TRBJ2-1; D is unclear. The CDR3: CASSLGDYNEQFF. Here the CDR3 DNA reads TGCGCCAGCAGCTTGGGGGACTACAATGAGCAGTTCTTC.